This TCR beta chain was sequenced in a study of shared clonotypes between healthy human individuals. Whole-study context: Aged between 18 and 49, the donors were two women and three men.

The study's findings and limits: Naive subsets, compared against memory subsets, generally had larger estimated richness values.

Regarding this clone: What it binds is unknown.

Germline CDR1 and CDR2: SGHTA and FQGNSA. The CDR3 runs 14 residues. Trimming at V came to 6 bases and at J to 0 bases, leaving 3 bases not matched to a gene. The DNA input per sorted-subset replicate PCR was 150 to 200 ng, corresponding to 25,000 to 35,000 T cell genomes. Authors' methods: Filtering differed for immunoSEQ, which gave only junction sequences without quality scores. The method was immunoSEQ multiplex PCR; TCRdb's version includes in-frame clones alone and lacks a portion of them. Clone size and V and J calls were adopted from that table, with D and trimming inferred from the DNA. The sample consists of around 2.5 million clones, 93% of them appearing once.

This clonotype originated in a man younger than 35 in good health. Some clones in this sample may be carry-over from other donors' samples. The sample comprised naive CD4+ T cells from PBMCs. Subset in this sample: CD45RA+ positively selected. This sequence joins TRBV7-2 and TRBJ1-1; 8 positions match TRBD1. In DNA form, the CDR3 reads TGTGCCAGCAGAAGGACAGGGATGAACACTGAAGCTTTCTTT. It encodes CASRRTGMNTEAFF.